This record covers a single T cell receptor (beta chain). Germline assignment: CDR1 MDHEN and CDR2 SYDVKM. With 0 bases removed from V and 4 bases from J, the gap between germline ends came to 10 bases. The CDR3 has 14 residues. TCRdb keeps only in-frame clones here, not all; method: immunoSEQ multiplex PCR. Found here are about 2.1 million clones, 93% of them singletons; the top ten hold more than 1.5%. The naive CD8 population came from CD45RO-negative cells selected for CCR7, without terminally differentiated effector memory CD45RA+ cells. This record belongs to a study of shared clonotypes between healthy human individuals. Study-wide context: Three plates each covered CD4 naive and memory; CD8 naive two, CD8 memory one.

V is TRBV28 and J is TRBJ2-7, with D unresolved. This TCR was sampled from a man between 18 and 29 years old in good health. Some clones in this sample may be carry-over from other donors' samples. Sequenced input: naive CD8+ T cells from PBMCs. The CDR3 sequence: CASSLWENLYEQYF. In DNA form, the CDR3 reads TGTGCCAGCAGTTTATGGGAGAACCTATACGAGCAGTACTTC.